A selection of T cell receptor beta chains follows, all from one sample in a study of blood T cell repertoires in COVID-19. Sequencing used immunoSEQ multiplex PCR; TCRdb keeps in-frame clones, though not all of them. Among a few hundred thousand clones listed, 80% to 90% were seen once. The sample was PBMCs or T cells enriched from blood (not recorded which). Source of these receptors: a man aged 18 to 35 who had recovered from COVID-19. Both conserved end residues are trimmed from each CDR3.

J gene | V gene | CDR3 protein
TRBJ2-7 | TRBV7-6 | ASSLDRSYEQY
TRBJ1-2 | TRBV6-5 | ASSLTLGASYGYT
TRBJ1-2 | TRBV5-4 | ASSLQGARGYT
TRBJ2-1 | TRBV28 | ASSLSGLAFNEQF
TRBJ1-2 | TRBV7-8 | ASSFLYTGVPWYGYT
TRBJ1-5 | TRBV3-1/TRBV3-2 | ASSLSIVGNQPQH
TRBJ2-7 | TRBV11-2 | ASSRAGTTSYEQY
TRBJ2-7 | TRBV2 | ASSDTGKGSYEQY
TRBJ2-5 | TRBV18 | ASSLQASGGKETQY
TRBJ2-2 | TRBV24-1 | ATSDFGQGLRTGELF
TRBJ1-5 | TRBV12-3/TRBV12-4 | ASGRAGQPQH
TRBJ2-7 | TRBV6-5 | ASSSPRGAYEQY
TRBJ1-5 | TRBV27 | ASSPNRNDRGNQPQH